One T cell receptor (beta chain) is described in this entry. Its cognate antigen has yet to be identified. Base-call qualities are not available, and no considerably larger clone is one nucleotide away. Whole blood was collected in K2EDTA tubes by collaborating institutions according to the institutions' own protocols. For TCRbeta analysis, collaborators shipped samples as frozen whole blood, isolated PBMCs, or DNA extracted from either of those sample types. The CDR3 covers 19 residues, taking in both the cysteine and the phenylalanine. Only the CDR3 portion is preserved as DNA: 57 bases, with reading frame beginning at the first base. Based on the germline V gene (reference sequence), the CDR1 and CDR2 sequences are LNHDA and SQIVND. At the junction V is shortened by 3 bases and J by 0 bases; bases outside the gene matches: 17. TCRbeta CDR3 regions were amplified from genomic DNA by means of the immunoSEQ Assay, a bias-controlled multiplex PCR. Processing in the source paper ran as follows. The number of nucleated cells in each sample was estimated from the amplification of reference gene primers within the assay. To quantify the absolute abundance of each unique TCRbeta CDR3 rearrangement, sequence reads were collapsed and filtered. For each sample, productive Simpson clonality was calculated by taking the square root of Simpson's diversity index across productive rearrangements. TCRdb stores this immuneACCESS table with in-frame sequences only. Part of the clones is absent; in the studies checked, under half of the shortfall reflects unresolved V genes, and no reason is known for the rest. V and J calls and clone size are those listed in that table; D and trimming were worked out from the DNA. The sample includes about 94,000 clones, with 80% observed a single time. In total, the top ten clones hold 15% to 20% of the sample.

The data were taken from a study of blood T cell repertoires in COVID-19 (dated by TCRdb to about 2020). In terms of the full investigation: The collaborator samples originated in the United States, Italy and Spain and spanned the acute and convalescent phases of COVID-19. The repertoires were made available in a free public database intended to serve as a resource for research on the immune response to SARS-CoV-2. Where available, HLA class I and class II types were obtained from metadata supplied by the sample provider rather than from assay-based typing. Deeply sampled blood TCRbeta repertoires from subjects exposed to, actively infected with, or recovered from COVID-19 were included in the dataset. The samples were drawn from two sources: the first 160 participants of the ongoing ImmuneRACE study, and over 950 subjects contributed by 6 global collaborators. Nearly every sample came with metadata listing a de-identified subject ID, COVID-19 status, age in years and sex. The prospective study material was composed of cDNA or gDNA derived from T cells, B-cell-depleted T cells, or PBMCs.

On the study overall, not on this receptor specifically: Clinical and demographic metadata were provided uncurated, with the amount varying by source and participant.

This receptor was identified in a woman older than 75 with acute or convalescent COVID-19. The rearranged segments are TRBV19 and TRBJ2-7, with 7 junctional bases fitting TRBD1. Specimen: peripheral blood. The CDR3 amino acid sequence is: CASSIGWAPGTDFSYEQYF. The base sequence is TGTGCCAGTAGTATCGGCTGGGCTCCCGGGACAGACTTCTCCTACGAGCAGTACTTC.